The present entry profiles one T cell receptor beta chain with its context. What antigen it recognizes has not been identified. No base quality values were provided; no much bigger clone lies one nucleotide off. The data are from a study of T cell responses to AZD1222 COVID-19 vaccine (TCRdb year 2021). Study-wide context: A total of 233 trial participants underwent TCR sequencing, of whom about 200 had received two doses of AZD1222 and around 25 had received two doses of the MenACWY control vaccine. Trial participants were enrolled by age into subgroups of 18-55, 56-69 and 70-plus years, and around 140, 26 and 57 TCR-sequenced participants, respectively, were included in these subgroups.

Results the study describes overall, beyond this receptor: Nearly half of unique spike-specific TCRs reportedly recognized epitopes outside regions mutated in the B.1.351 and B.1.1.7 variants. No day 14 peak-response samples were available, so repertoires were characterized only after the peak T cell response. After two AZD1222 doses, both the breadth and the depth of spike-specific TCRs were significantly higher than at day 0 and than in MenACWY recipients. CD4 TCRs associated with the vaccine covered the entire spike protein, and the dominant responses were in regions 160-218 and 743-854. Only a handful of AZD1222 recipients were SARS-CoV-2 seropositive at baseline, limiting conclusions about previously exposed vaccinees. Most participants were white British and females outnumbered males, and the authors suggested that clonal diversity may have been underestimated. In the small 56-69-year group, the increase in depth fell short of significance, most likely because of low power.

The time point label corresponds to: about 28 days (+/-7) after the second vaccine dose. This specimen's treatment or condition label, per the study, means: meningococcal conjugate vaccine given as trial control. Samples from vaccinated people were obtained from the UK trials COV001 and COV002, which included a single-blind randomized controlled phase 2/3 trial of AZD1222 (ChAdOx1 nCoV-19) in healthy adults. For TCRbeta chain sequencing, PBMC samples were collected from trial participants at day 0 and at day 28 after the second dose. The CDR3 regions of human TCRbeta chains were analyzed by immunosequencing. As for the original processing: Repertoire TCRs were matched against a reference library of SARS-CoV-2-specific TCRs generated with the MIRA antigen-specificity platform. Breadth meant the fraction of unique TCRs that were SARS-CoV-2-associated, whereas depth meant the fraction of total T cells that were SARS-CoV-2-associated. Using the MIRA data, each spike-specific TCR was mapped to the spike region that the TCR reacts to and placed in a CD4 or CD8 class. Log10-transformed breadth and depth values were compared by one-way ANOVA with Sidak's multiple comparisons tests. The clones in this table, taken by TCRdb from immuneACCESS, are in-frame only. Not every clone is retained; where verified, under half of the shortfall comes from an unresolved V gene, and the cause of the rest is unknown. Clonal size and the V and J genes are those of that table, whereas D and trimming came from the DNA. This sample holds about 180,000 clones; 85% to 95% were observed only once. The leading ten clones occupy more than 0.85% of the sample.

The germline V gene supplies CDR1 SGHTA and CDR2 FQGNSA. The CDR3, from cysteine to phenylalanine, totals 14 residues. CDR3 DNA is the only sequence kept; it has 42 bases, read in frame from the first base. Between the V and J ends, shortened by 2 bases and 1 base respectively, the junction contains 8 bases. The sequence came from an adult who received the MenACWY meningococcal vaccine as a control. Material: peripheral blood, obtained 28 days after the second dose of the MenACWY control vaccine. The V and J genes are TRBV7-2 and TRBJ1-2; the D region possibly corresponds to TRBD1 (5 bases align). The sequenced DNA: TGTGCCAGCAGCTTACAGGGAAGTAACTATGGCTACACCTTC. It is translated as CASSLQGSNYGYTF.